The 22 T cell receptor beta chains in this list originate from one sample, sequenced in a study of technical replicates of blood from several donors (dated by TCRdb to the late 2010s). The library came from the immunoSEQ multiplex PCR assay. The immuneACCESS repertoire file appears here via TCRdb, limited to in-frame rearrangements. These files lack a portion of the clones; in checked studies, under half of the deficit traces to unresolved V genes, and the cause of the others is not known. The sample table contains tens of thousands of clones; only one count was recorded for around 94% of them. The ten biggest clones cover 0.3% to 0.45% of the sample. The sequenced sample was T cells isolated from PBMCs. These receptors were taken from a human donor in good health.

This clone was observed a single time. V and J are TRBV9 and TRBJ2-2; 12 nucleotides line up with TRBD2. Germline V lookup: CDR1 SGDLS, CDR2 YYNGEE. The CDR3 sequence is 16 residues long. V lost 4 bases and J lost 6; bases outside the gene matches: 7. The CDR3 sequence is CASSKGLAGNAGELFF. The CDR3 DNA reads TGTGCCAGCAGCAAGGGACTAGCGGGTAATGCCGGGGAGCTGTTTTTT.

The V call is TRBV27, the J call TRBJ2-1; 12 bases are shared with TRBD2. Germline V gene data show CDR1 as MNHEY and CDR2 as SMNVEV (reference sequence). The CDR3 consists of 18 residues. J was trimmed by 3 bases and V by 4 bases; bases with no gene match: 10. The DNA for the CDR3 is TGTGCCAGCAGTTGGCGGACTAGCGGGATATTAGGCTACAATGAGCAGTTCTTC. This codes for CASSWRTSGILGYNEQFF.

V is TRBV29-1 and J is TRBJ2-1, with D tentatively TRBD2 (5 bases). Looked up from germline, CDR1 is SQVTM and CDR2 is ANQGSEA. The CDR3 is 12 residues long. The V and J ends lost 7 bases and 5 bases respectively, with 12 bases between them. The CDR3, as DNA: TGCAGCGGCACTAGGGTTAACAATGAGCAGTTCTTC. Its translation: CSGTRVNNEQFF.

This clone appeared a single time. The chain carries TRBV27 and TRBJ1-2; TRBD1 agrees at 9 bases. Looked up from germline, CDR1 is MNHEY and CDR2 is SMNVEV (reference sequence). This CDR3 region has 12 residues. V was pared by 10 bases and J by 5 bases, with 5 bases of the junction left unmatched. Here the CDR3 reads CATGTGSYGYTF. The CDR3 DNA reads TGTGCCACAGGGACAGGGTCTTATGGCTACACCTTC.

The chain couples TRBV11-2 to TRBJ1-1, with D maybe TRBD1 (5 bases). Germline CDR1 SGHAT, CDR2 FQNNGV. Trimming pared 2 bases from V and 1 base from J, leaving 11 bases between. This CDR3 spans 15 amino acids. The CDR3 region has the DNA TGTGCCAGCAGCTTACAGGGAGGGAGGAACACTGAAGCTTTCTTT. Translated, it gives CASSLQGGRNTEAFF. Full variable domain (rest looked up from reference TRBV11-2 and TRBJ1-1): EAGVAQSPRYKIIEKRQSVAFWCNPISGHATLYWYQQILGQGPKLLIQFQNNGVVDDSQLPKDRFSAERLKGVDSTLKIQPAKLEDSAVYLCASSLQGGRNTEAFFGQGTRLTVV.

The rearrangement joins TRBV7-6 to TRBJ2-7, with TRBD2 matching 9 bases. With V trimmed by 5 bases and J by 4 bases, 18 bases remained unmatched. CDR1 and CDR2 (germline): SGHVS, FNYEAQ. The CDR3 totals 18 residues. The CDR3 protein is CASSPPRPVSGSRYEQYF. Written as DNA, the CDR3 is TGTGCCAGCAGCCCACCTCGACCAGTTAGCGGGAGTCGGTACGAGCAGTACTTC.

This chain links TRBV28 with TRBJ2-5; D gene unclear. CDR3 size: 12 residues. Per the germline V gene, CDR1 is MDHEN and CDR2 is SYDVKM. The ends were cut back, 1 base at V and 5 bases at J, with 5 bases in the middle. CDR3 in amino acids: CASSLYWETQYF. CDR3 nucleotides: TGTGCCAGCAGTTTATACTGGGAGACCCAGTACTTC.

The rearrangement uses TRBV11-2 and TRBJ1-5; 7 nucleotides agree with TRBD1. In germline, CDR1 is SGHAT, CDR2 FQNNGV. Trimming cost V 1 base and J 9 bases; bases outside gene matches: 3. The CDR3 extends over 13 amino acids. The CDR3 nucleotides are TGTGCCAGCAGCTTAGGGACAGGCCGGCCCCAGCATTTT. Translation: CASSLGTGRPQHF.

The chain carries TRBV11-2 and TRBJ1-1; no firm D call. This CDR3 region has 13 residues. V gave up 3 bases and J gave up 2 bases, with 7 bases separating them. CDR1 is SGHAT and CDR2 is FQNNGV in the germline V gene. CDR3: CASSFHLNTEAFF. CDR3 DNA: TGTGCCAGCAGCTTCCACCTAAACACTGAAGCTTTCTTT.

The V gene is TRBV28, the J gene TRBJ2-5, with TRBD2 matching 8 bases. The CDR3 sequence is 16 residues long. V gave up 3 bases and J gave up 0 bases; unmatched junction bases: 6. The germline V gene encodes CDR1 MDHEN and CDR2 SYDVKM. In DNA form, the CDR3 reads TGTGCCAGCAGTTTCTCCGGGAGGGACTACCAAGAGACCCAGTACTTC. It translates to CASSFSGRDYQETQYF.

CDR3 sequence (DNA): TGTGCCAGCAGCCCGCTAGCTCCTAGCACAGATACGCAGTATTTT. Translation gives CASSPLAPSTDTQYF. The chain is built from TRBV7-2 and TRBJ2-3, with a tentative D call TRBD2 (5 bases). The CDR3 covers 15 residues. Germline CDR1 and CDR2: SGHTA and FQGNSA. The V gene lost 5 bases and the J gene lost 0 bases, with 12 bases spanning the gap. Combining the CDR3 with reference TRBV7-2 and TRBJ2-3 gives the whole variable domain GAGVSQSPSNKVTEKGKDVELRCDPISGHTALYWYRQSLGQGLEFLIYFQGNSAPDKSGLPSDRFSAERTGGSVSTLTIQRTQQEDSAVYLCASSPLAPSTDTQYFGPGTRLTVL.

This CDR3 is CASAENTEAFF. The CDR3 bases are TGCGCCAGCGCGGAGAACACTGAAGCTTTCTTT. This chain uses TRBV10-2 with TRBJ1-1; D is ambiguous. Germline V lookup: CDR1 WSHSY, CDR2 SAAADI. The CDR3 contains 11 residues. Trimming pared 8 bases from V and 1 base from J, leaving 5 bases between.

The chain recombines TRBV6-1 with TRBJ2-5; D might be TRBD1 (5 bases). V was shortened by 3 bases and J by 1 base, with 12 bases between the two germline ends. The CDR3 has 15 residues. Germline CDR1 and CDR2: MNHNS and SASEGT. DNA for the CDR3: TGTGCCAGCAGTGAGTTTGACAGCCTCCAAGAGACCCAGTACTTC. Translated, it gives CASSEFDSLQETQYF.

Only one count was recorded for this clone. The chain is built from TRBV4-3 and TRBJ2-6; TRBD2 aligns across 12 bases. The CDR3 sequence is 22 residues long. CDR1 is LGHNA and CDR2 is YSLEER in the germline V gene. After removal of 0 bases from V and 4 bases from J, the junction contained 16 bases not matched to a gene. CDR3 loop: CASSQDPTGLGLAGSGANVLTF. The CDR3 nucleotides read TGCGCCAGCAGCCAAGACCCGACAGGGCTCGGACTAGCGGGATCAGGGGCCAACGTCCTGACTTTC.

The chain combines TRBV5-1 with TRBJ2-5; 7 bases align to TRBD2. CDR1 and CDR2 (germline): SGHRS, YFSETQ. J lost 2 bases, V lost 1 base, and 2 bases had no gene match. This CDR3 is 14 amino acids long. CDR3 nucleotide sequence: TGCGCCAGCAGCTTGACTAGCGCGCAAGAGACCCAGTACTTC. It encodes CASSLTSAQETQYF.

In DNA, the CDR3 is TGTGCCAGCAGTTTTCGACAGGGAAGGATCGGGGAGCTGTTTTTT. Protein sequence: CASSFRQGRIGELFF. The J gene is TRBJ2-2, the V gene TRBV27, with 7 bases aligning to TRBD1. The germline V gene encodes CDR1 MNHEY and CDR2 SMNVEV (reference sequence). Trimming cost V 3 bases and J 7 bases; bases outside gene matches: 8. The CDR3 has 15 amino acids.

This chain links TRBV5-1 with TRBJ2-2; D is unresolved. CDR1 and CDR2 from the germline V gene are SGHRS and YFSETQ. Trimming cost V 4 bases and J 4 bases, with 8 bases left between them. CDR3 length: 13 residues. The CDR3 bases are TGCGCCAGCAGCCAGACGGGCACCGGGGAGCTGTTTTTT. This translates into CASSQTGTGELFF.

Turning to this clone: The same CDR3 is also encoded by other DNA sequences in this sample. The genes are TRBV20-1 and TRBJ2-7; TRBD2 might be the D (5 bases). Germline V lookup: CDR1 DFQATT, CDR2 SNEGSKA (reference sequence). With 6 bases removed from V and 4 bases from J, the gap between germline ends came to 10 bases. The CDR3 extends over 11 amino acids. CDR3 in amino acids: CSARTGYEQYF. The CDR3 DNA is TGCAGTGCCAGGACGGGGTACGAGCAGTACTTC.

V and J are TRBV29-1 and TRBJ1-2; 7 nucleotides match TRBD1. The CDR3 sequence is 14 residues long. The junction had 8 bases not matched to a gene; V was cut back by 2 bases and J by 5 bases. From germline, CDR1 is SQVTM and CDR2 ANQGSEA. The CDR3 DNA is TGCAGCGTTGAAACAGGGGCCCCAACTTATGGCTACACCTTC. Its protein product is CSVETGAPTYGYTF.

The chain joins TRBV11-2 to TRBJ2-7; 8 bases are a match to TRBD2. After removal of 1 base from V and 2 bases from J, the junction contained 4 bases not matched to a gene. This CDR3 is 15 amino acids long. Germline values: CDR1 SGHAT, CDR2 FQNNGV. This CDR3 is CASSLAGGLTYEQYF. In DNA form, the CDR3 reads TGTGCCAGCAGCTTAGCGGGAGGGTTAACCTACGAGCAGTACTTC. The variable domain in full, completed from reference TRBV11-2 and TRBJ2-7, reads EAGVAQSPRYKIIEKRQSVAFWCNPISGHATLYWYQQILGQGPKLLIQFQNNGVVDDSQLPKDRFSAERLKGVDSTLKIQPAKLEDSAVYLCASSLAGGLTYEQYFGPGTRLTVT.

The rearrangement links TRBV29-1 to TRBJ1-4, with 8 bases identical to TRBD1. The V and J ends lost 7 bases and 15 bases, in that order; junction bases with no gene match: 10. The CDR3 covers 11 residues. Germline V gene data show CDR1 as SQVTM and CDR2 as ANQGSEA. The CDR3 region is CSAVRQGTLFF. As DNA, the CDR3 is TGCAGCGCAGTAAGACAGGGGACCTTGTTTTTT.

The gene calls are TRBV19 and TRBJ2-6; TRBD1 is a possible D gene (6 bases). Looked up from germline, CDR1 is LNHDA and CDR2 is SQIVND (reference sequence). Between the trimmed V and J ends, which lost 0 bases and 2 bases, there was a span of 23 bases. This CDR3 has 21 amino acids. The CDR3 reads CASSIDPTAGTMGAGANVLTF. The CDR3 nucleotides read TGTGCCAGTAGTATAGATCCTACAGCCGGGACAATGGGTGCTGGGGCCAACGTCCTGACTTTC. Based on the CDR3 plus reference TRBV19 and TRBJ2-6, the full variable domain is DGGITQSPKYLFRKEGQNVTLSCEQNLNHDAMYWYRQDPGQGLRLIYYSQIVNDFQKGDIAEGYSVSREKKESFPLTVTSAQKNPTAFYLCASSIDPTAGTMGAGANVLTFGAGSRLTVL.